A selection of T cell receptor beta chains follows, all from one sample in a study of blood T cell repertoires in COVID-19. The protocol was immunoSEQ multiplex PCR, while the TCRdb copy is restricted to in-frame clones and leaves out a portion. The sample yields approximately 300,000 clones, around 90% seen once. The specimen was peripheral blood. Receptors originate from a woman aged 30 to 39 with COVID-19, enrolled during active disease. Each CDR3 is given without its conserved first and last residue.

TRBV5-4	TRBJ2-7	ASSFRDRVHEQY
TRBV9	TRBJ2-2	ASSVFLGMNTGELF
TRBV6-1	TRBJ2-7	ASSEEGISGTYEQY
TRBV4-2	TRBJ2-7	ASSRLLAGPQFGEQY
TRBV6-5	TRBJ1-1	ASSYSPGMTEAF
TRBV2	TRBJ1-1	ASRTTGDKNTEAF
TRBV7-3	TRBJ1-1	ASSLRGPLPNTEAF
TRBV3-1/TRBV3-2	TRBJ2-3	ASSQELGTSTDTQY
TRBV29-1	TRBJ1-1	SVGLGGANTEAF
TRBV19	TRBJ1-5	ASSIGGFAGQPQH
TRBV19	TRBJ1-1	ASSIGTVMNTEAF
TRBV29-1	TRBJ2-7	SASDRGSYEQY
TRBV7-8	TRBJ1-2	ASSLAEARYGYT
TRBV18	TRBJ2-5	ASSLRRDQETQY
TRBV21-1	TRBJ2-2	ASRLQEAGELF
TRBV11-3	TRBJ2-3	ASSLGGVGTDTQY
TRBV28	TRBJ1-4	ASSLGGQGEKLF
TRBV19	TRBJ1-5	ASSLGGGRQPQH
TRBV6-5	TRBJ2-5	ASSYSQGPGETQY
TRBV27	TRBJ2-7	ASSLSSGGTYEQY
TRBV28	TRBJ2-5	ASRPQGATILQTQY
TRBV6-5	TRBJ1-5	ASSYGDRGYPRAQH
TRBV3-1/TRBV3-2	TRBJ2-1	ASSPGLNEQF
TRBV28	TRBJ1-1	ASSSGVANTEAF
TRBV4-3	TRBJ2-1	ASSPGLRQF
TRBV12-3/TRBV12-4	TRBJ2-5	ASSPTGQEIQY
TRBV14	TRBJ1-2	ASSPKGVGYGYT
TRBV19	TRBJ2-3	ASSMGLAGSDTQY
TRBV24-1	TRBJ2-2	ATTRGTGELF
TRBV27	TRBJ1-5	ASSPGQGRNQPQH
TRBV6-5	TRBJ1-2	ASSYFRGGGYT
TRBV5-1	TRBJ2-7	ASSLGFGGGKVHEQY
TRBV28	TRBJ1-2	ASSATEGYT
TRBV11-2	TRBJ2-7	ASSFPELSYEQY
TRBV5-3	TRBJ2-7	ARSLGLAGKYEQY
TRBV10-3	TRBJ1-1	AISETAPRTEAF
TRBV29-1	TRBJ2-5	SAGRGRETQY
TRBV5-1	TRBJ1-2	ASTINTGEDGYT
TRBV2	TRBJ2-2	ASSTGTANTGELF